One and the same sample provided the 32 T cell receptor beta chains below, sequenced in a study of CD4 T cells in relation to SARS-CoV-2 and coronaviruses. The antigens of these receptors remain unknown. The unexposed donors gave CD4+ T cells in about 2010-2019, prior to COVID-19. The cells were cultured for over eight days before CD4+ T cells were isolated. Produced via immunoSEQ multiplex PCR; TCRdb's table is partial and in-frame only. Of 25,000 to 30,000 clones listed, roughly 76% are singletons. The sample comprised CD4+ T cells from PBMCs, cultured in vitro. These receptors were collected from a human donor in good health.

The chain uses TRBV18 and TRBJ2-7; no definite D call. V dropped 0 bases and J dropped 3 bases, with 6 bases sitting between them. Germline V gene data show CDR1 as KGHSH and CDR2 as LQKENI. There are 13 residues in the CDR3. The CDR3 DNA reads as TGTGCCAGCTCACCACCGTCGGTCTACGAGCAGTACTTC. Protein sequence: CASSPPSVYEQYF.

The V call is TRBV6-2 or TRBV6-3, the J call TRBJ2-5; D remains ambiguous. This CDR3 is built from 16 residues. Per the germline V gene, CDR1 is MNHEY and CDR2 is SVGEGT. Trimming took 0 bases from V and 0 from J, leaving 11 bases between them. The CDR3 spells CASSYSSKGYQETQYF. CDR3 in DNA: TGTGCCAGCAGTTACTCGTCAAAAGGGTACCAAGAGACCCAGTACTTC.

The genes are TRBV4-3 and TRBJ1-3, with D possibly matching TRBD1 (6 bases). The germline gives CDR1 LGHNA, CDR2 YSLEER. The CDR3 covers 19 residues. Trimming removed 1 base from V and 0 bases from J, with 19 bases in between. The CDR3 DNA is TGCGCCAGCAGCCAAGCCTCTTATCGAGGGGGTATCTCTGGAAACACCATATATTTT. Its protein product is CASSQASYRGGISGNTIYF.

The chain carries TRBV20-1 and TRBJ1-1; a possible D gene is TRBD1 (5 bases). Trimming shortened V by 5 bases and J by 11 bases, and 15 bases separated the two germline ends. Germline V lookup: CDR1 DFQATT, CDR2 SNEGSKA (reference sequence). This CDR3 is 11 amino acids long. The CDR3 is CSAGRGLLAFF. The CDR3 nucleotides read TGCAGTGCTGGACGGGGCCTCCTGGCTTTCTTT.

This clone has a single count. The chain uses TRBV5-8 and TRBJ1-5, with D maybe TRBD1 (5 bases). The V end was cut by 0 bases, the J end by 1 base, with 11 bases between. Germline-derived CDR1 and CDR2 are SGHTS and YDEGEE. This CDR3 is 16 amino acids long. CDR3: CASSLVQGTSNQPQHF. CDR3 coding DNA: TGTGCCAGCAGCTTGGTCCAGGGCACGAGCAATCAGCCCCAGCATTTT.

The chain combines TRBV19 with TRBJ2-3; D not resolved. The V and J ends lost 8 bases and 4 bases respectively, with 13 bases between them. CDR3 length: 13 residues. The germline gives CDR1 LNHDA, CDR2 SQIVND (reference sequence). The CDR3, as DNA: TGTGCCAGTCAAGACCCCGGCGCAGATACGCAGTATTTT. As protein: CASQDPGADTQYF. Full variable domain (missing parts from reference TRBV19 and TRBJ2-3): DGGITQSPKYLFRKEGQNVTLSCEQNLNHDAMYWYRQDPGQGLRLIYYSQIVNDFQKGDIAEGYSVSREKKESFPLTVTSAQKNPTAFYLCASQDPGADTQYFGPGTRLTVL.

The gene calls are TRBV3-1 (or the pseudogene TRBV3-2) and TRBJ1-3; 9 nucleotides agree with TRBD1. This CDR3 comprises 16 residues. Unmatched junction bases numbered 7, after V lost 4 bases and J lost 3 bases. The germline gives CDR1 LGHDT, CDR2 YNNKEL (reference sequence). CDR3 bases: TGTGCCAGCAGCCCGACAGGGACAGGGTTTGGAAACACCATATATTTT. Amino acid sequence: CASSPTGTGFGNTIYF.

The J gene is TRBJ1-5, the V gene TRBV5-1; D perhaps matches TRBD1 (6 bases). This CDR3 is 15 amino acids long. Trimming shortened V by 4 bases and J by 1 base, and 12 bases separated the two germline ends. Germline V CDR1 and CDR2: SGHRS, YFSETQ. CDR3 sequence (DNA): TGCGCCAGCAGCCAATCAGGGGACAGCAATCAGCCCCAGCATTTT. Translation gives CASSQSGDSNQPQHF.

The V gene is TRBV6-6, the J gene TRBJ1-1; weak D call: TRBD1 (5 bases). Trimming took off 0 bases at V and 0 bases at J, with 8 bases between the two ends. Germline-derived CDR1 and CDR2 are MNHNY and SVGAGI (reference sequence). The CDR3 loop spans 15 amino acids. CDR3 in amino acids: CASSYSGTVNTEAFF. CDR3 bases: TGTGCCAGCAGTTACTCCGGGACGGTGAACACTGAAGCTTTCTTT.

V usage is TRBV4-3 and J usage is TRBJ1-1, with TRBD1 matching over 9 bases. V lost 3 bases to trimming and J lost 11 bases; unmatched junction nucleotides: 4. Per germline, CDR1 LGHNA and CDR2 YSLEER. This CDR3 comprises 12 residues. CDR3 nucleotide sequence: TGCGCCAGCAGCCATACCGGGACAGGGGCTTTCTTT. The encoded protein is CASSHTGTGAFF.

The J gene is TRBJ1-2, the V gene TRBV10-3; 7 bases are a match to TRBD1. This CDR3 contains 13 residues. Germline CDR1 and CDR2: ENHRY and SYGVKD. The J segment lost 2 bases and the V segment lost 5 bases, leaving 2 bases of the junction unmatched. The CDR3 nucleotides read TGTGCCATCAGTCCGGACAGGAACTATGGCTACACCTTC. Its translation: CAISPDRNYGYTF.

This sequence joins TRBV7-9 and TRBJ1-2, with D possibly being TRBD1 (5 bases). The V end lost 5 bases, the J end lost 4 bases, and 17 bases lay between the germline ends. CDR1 is SEHNR, CDR2 FQNEAQ, per germline (reference sequence). The CDR3 sequence is 15 residues long. The CDR3 here is CASSPRGDPSYGYTF. In nucleotides, the CDR3 is TGTGCCAGCAGCCCTCGGGGGGACCCTAGCTATGGCTACACCTTC.

This clone was detected a few times. The chain recombines TRBV7-9 with TRBJ1-2; D is unresolved. The CDR3 runs 14 residues. V dropped 6 bases and J dropped 2 bases, with 13 bases sitting between them. Looked up from germline, CDR1 is SEHNR and CDR2 is FQNEAQ (reference sequence). The CDR3 nucleotides read TGTGCCAGCAGGGCCCGAGAAGCGAACTATGGCTACACCTTC. It is translated as CASRAREANYGYTF.

The gene calls are TRBV4-3 and TRBJ2-7, with D uncertain. The CDR3 has 15 residues. V was cut by 0 bases and J by 6 bases, with 15 bases left in between. Germline V gives CDR1 LGHNA, CDR2 YSLEER. The CDR3 coding sequence is TGCGCCAGCAGCCAAGATATGGGGATAAGGAGCGAGCAGTACTTC. Translated: CASSQDMGIRSEQYF.

The CDR3 coding sequence is TGTGCCAGCAGAGGGGGAGACATTCAGTACTTC. It translates to CASRGGDIQYF. V usage is TRBV28 and J usage is TRBJ2-4; D is possibly TRBD1 (6 bases). The V gene lost 6 bases and the J gene lost 8 bases, with 8 bases spanning the gap. Germline CDR1 and CDR2: MDHEN and SYDVKM. The CDR3 length is 11 residues.

The V call is TRBV2, the J call TRBJ2-7, with TRBD1 matching over 10 bases. Trimming removed 6 bases from V and 1 base from J; junction bases left unmatched: 3. Germline CDR1 is SNHLY and CDR2 is FYNNEI. The length of the CDR3 is 14 residues. The CDR3 DNA sequence: TGTGCCAGCAGCAGACAGGGGGCATCCTACGAGCAGTACTTC. It encodes CASSRQGASYEQYF.

The gene calls are TRBV19 and TRBJ1-5; weak D call: TRBD1 (6 bases). The V and J ends lost 5 bases and 1 base respectively, with 15 bases between them. Germline-derived CDR1 and CDR2 are LNHDA and SQIVND (reference sequence). The CDR3 is 16 residues long. DNA for the CDR3: TGTGCCAGTAGTGGGGGCCCCGGAACAAGCAATCAGCCCCAGCATTTT. It yields the protein CASSGGPGTSNQPQHF.

V usage is TRBV19 and J usage is TRBJ1-1; 9 bases match TRBD1. In germline, CDR1 is LNHDA, CDR2 SQIVND (reference sequence). The V segment lost 5 bases and the J segment 1 base; nucleotides outside the gene matches: 14. The CDR3 sequence is 18 residues long. CDR3 region: CASSSTGQGTLWNTEAFF. The CDR3 region has the DNA TGTGCCAGTAGTTCTACGGGACAGGGAACGCTATGGAACACTGAAGCTTTCTTT.

The V gene is TRBV10-2, the J gene TRBJ2-7; the D call may be TRBD1 or TRBD2 (5 bases each). This CDR3 has 15 amino acids. V was clipped by 0 bases and J by 2 bases, with 11 bases between them. Germline assignment: CDR1 WSHSY and CDR2 SAAADI. The CDR3 reads CASSESSGLAYEQYF. The DNA for the CDR3 is TGCGCCAGCAGTGAGTCGTCGGGGCTAGCCTACGAGCAGTACTTC.

The chain carries TRBV3-1 (or the pseudogene TRBV3-2) and TRBJ2-1; TRBD2 matches at 10 bases. The CDR3 contains 15 residues. The germline gives CDR1 LGHDT, CDR2 YNNKEL (reference sequence). Unmatched junction bases numbered 4, after V lost 4 bases and J lost 4 bases. The CDR3 loop is CASSRLAGGYNEQFF. CDR3 nucleotide sequence: TGTGCCAGCAGCCGACTAGCGGGCGGATACAATGAGCAGTTCTTC.

This clone was picked up one time. The V call is TRBV3-1 (or the pseudogene TRBV3-2), the J call TRBJ2-7, with D perhaps assigned TRBD1 or TRBD2 (7 bases each). CDR1 is LGHDT, CDR2 YNNKEL, per germline (reference sequence). V gave up 1 base and J gave up 12 bases, with 13 bases separating them. CDR3 length: 12 amino acids. The CDR3 loop is CASSQGSGGVYF. CDR3 nucleotides: TGTGCCAGCAGCCAAGGCTCAGGGGGGGTGTACTTC.

The chain has TRBV19 and TRBJ2-2, with 13 nucleotides matching TRBD2. The CDR3 spans 16 residues. V was clipped by 5 bases and J by 5 bases; unmatched bases: 5. From germline, CDR1 is LNHDA and CDR2 SQIVND (reference sequence). CDR3 loop: CASSSQTSGRTGELFF. The CDR3 DNA sequence: TGTGCCAGTAGTTCCCAGACTAGCGGGAGGACCGGGGAGCTGTTTTTT.

The rearrangement links TRBV5-1 to TRBJ1-4, with D unresolved. The germline V gene encodes CDR1 SGHRS and CDR2 YFSETQ. V was cut by 4 bases and J by 0 bases, with 10 bases left in between. CDR3 length: 15 residues. This CDR3 is CASSPVPATNEKLFF. CDR3 DNA sequence: TGCGCCAGCAGCCCGGTCCCTGCAACTAATGAAAAACTGTTTTTT.

Turning to this clone: One end of the junction fails to match germline, which may point to a read error. The V gene is TRBV2, the J gene TRBJ2-3; D is uncertain. CDR1 is SNHLY, CDR2 FYNNEI, per germline. The CDR3 runs 12 residues. CDR3 amino acids: CASSVSTNTQYF. DNA for the CDR3: TGTGCCAGCAGTGTCTCCACAAATACGCAGTATTTT.

The chain couples TRBV28 to TRBJ2-7; 12 bases fit TRBD2. The germline gives CDR1 MDHEN, CDR2 SYDVKM. The junction had 9 bases not matched to a gene; V was cut back by 5 bases and J by 7 bases. This CDR3 has 15 amino acids. This CDR3 is CASSPRLAGAGEQYF. The DNA of the CDR3 is TGTGCCAGCAGTCCCCGACTAGCGGGAGCAGGAGAGCAGTACTTC. Full variable domain (missing parts from reference TRBV28 and TRBJ2-7): DVKVTQSSRYLVKRTGEKVFLECVQDMDHENMFWYRQDPGLGLRLIYFSYDVKMKEKGDIPEGYSVSREKKERFSLILESASTNQTSMYLCASSPRLAGAGEQYFGPGTRLTVT.

This sequence joins TRBV18 and TRBJ2-1; tentative D call: TRBD2 (5 bases). The CDR3 is 13 amino acids. CDR1 is KGHSH and CDR2 is LQKENI in the germline V gene. V was trimmed by 2 bases and J by 9 bases, leaving 11 bases between them. The CDR3 protein is CASSPGLAGEQFF. For the CDR3, the DNA is TGTGCCAGCTCACCAGGGCTAGCAGGTGAGCAGTTCTTC.

The genes are TRBV10-3 and TRBJ2-3; the D gene is possibly TRBD2 (5 bases). This CDR3 has 14 amino acids. The germline gives CDR1 ENHRY, CDR2 SYGVKD. Deletions cut 10 bases from V and 2 bases from J, with 16 bases between. The CDR3 bases are TGTGCCACCGAGGACTCCCGTCTCACAGATACGCAGTATTTT. Translated: CATEDSRLTDTQYF.

The V gene is TRBV4-3, the J gene TRBJ2-7, with a possible D match to TRBD2 (6 bases). Germline CDR1 LGHNA, CDR2 YSLEER. Trimming stripped 4 bases from V and 0 bases from J, with 19 bases between. The CDR3 has 17 amino acids. The CDR3, as DNA: TGCGCCAGCAGCCCCTCAATAGGGACTCGGAGCTCCTACGAGCAGTACTTC. Translating it yields CASSPSIGTRSSYEQYF.

This clone was counted between two and nine times. The chain combines TRBV10-3 with TRBJ2-7, with 7 positions matching TRBD1. The germline V gene encodes CDR1 ENHRY and CDR2 SYGVKD. CDR3 length: 13 amino acids. Trimming took 6 bases from V and 2 from J; bases not matched to a gene: 4. In DNA form, the CDR3 reads TGTGCCATCAGCCAGGGGGAAGCCTACGAGCAGTACTTC. This translates into CAISQGEAYEQYF.

The chain combines TRBV6-2 or TRBV6-3 with TRBJ2-2; D may match TRBD1 or TRBD2 (5 bases each). The length of the CDR3 is 17 residues. Looked up from germline, CDR1 is MNHEY and CDR2 is SVGEGT. Trimming stripped 4 bases from V and 4 bases from J, with 19 bases between. CDR3 DNA: TGTGCCAGCAGTTCCCCTCACACGGGGCCCTTCACCGGGGAGCTGTTTTTT. Amino acid sequence: CASSSPHTGPFTGELFF.

The gene calls are TRBV11-2 and TRBJ2-5, with TRBD2 identical over 13 bases. Germline trimming cut 4 bases from V and 7 bases from J; bases unmatched to any gene: 9. Germline V gene lookup returns CDR1 SGHAT and CDR2 FQNNGV. This CDR3 spans 16 amino acids. Here the CDR3 DNA reads TGTGCCAGCAGCTCGCGGACTAGCGGGAGCCCATGGACCCAGTACTTC. Its translation is CASSSRTSGSPWTQYF.

This chain uses TRBV19 with TRBJ2-4; 7 bases are shared with TRBD1. Trimming removed 7 bases from V and 1 base from J; junction bases left unmatched: 7. The germline V gene encodes CDR1 LNHDA and CDR2 SQIVND (reference sequence). The CDR3 is made up of 15 amino acids. The CDR3 loop reads CASTSTGQAKNIQYF. DNA for the CDR3: TGTGCCAGTACCTCAACGGGACAGGCCAAAAACATTCAGTACTTC.